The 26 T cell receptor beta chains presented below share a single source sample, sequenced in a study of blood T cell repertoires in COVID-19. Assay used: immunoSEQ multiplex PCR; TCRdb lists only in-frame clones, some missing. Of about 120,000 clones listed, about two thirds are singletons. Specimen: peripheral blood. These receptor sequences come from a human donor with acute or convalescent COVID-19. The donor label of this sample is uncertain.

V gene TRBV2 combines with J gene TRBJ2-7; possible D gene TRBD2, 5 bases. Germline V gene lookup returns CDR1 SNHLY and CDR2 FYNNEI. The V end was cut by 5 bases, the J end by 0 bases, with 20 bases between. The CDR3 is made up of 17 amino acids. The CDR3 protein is CASSTPSDRAGSYEQYF. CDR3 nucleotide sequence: TGTGCCAGCAGTACGCCTAGTGATAGGGCGGGCTCCTACGAGCAGTACTTC.

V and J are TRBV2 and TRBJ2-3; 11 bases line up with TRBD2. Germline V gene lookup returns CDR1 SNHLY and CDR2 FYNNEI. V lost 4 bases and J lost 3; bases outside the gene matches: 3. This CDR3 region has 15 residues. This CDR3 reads CASSALAGVTDTQYF. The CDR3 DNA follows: TGTGCCAGCAGTGCACTAGCGGGGGTAACAGATACGCAGTATTTT.

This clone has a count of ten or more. The CDR3, as DNA: TGTGCCAGCAGTGAAATCCTCAGGGGGAACACCGGGGAGCTGTTTTTT. Amino acid sequence: CASSEILRGNTGELFF. The J gene is TRBJ2-2, the V gene TRBV6-1, with a tentative D call TRBD1 (6 bases). Germline V CDR1 and CDR2: MNHNS, SASEGT. Trimming cost V 2 bases and J 1 base, with 11 bases left between them. CDR3 length equals 16 residues.

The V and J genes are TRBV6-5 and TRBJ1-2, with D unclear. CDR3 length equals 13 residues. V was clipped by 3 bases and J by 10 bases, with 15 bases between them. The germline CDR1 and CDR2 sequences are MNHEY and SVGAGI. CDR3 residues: CASSYGRRWAYTF. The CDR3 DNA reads TGTGCCAGCAGTTATGGGAGACGGTGGGCCTACACCTTC.

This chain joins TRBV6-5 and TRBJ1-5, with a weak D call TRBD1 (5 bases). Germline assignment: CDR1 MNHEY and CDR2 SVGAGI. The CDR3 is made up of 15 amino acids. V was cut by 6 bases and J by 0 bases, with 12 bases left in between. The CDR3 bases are TGTGCCAGCAGCCCCGACAGTTCTAGCAATCAGCCCCAGCATTTT. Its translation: CASSPDSSSNQPQHF.

The CDR3 reads CASTTGSSYGYTF. Here the CDR3 DNA reads TGTGCCAGCACCACAGGGTCGAGCTATGGCTACACCTTC. The chain joins TRBV18 to TRBJ1-2; weak D call: TRBD1 (6 bases). From germline, CDR1 is KGHSH and CDR2 LQKENI. The CDR3 totals 13 residues. The V end was cut by 8 bases, the J end by 4 bases, with 14 bases between.

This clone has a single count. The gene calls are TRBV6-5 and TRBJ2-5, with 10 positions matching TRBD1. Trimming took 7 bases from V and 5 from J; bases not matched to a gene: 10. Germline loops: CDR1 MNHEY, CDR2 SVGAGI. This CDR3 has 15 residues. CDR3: CASTPLTGGRETQYF. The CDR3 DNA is TGTGCCAGCACCCCTCTGACAGGGGGCAGGGAGACCCAGTACTTC.

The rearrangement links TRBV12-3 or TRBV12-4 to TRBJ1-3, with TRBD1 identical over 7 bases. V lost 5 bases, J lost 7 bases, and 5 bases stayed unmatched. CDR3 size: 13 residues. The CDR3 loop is CASSPSRGNTIYF. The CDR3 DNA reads TGTGCCAGCAGTCCGAGCAGGGGGAACACCATATATTTT.

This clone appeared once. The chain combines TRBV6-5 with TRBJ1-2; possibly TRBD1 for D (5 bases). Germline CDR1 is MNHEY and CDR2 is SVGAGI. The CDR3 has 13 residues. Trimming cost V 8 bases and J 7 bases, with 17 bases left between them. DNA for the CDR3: TGTGCCAGCCTGTCGAGGGTCGGGGGTGGCTACACCTTC. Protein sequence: CASLSRVGGGYTF.

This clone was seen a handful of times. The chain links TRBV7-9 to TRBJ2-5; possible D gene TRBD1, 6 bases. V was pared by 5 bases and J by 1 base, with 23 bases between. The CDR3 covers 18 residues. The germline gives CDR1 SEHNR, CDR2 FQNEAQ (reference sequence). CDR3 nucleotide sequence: TGTGCCAGCAGCCTGGGGGTCAACAGGGTCGGGGCCCAAGAGACCCAGTACTTC. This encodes CASSLGVNRVGAQETQYF.

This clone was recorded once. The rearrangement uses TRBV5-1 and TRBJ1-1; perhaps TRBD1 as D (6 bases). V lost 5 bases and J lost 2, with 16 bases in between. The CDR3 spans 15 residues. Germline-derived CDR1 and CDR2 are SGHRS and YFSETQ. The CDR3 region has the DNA TGCGCCAGCAGTCCTCTTACGGGACATAACACTGAAGCTTTCTTT. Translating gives CASSPLTGHNTEAFF.

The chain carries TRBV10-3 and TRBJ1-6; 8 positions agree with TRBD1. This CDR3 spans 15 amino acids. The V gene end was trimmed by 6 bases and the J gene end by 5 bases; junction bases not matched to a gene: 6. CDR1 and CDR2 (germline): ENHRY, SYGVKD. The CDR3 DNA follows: TGTGCCATCAGGGGAACGGGACAGGATAATTCACCCCTCCACTTT. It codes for CAIRGTGQDNSPLHF.

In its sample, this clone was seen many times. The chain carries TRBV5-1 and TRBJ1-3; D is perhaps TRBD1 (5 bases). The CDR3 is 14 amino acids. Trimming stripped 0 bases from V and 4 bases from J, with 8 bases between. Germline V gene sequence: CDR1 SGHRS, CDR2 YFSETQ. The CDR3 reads CASSLGGEGNTIYF. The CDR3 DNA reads TGCGCCAGCAGCTTGGGGGGCGAAGGAAACACCATATATTTT.

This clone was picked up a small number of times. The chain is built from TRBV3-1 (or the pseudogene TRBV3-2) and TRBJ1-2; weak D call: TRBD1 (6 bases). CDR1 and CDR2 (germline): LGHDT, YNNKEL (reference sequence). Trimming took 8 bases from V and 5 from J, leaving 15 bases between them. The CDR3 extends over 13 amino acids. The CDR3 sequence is CASGPDRSYGYTF. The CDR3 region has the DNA TGTGCCAGCGGCCCCGACAGGTCGTATGGCTACACCTTC.

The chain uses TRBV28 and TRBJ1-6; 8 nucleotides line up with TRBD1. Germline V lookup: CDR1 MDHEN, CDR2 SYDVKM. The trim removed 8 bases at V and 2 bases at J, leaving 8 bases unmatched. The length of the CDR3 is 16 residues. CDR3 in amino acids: CASRYPGGAYNSPLHF. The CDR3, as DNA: TGTGCCAGCCGATACCCAGGGGGCGCCTATAATTCACCCCTCCACTTT.

The CDR3 coding sequence is TGCGCCAGCAGCTTCCGGAGTCAGCGAGAGACCCAGTACTTC. Residues: CASSFRSQRETQYF. The chain has TRBV5-1 and TRBJ2-5; D gene unclear. The CDR3 covers 14 residues. Trimming stripped 2 bases from V and 4 bases from J, with 12 bases between. Germline lookup yields CDR1 SGHRS and CDR2 YFSETQ. The whole variable domain, filled in from reference TRBV5-1 and TRBJ2-5, reads KAGVTQTPRYLIKTRGQQVTLSCSPISGHRSVSWYQQTPGQGLQFLFEYFSETQRNKGNFPGRFSGRQFSNSRSEMNVSTLELGDSALYLCASSFRSQRETQYFGPGTRLLVL.

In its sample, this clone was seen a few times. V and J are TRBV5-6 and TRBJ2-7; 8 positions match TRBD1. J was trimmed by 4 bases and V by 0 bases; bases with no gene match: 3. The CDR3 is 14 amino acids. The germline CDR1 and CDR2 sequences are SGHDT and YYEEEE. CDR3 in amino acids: CASSLDRGDYEQYF. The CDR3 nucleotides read TGTGCCAGCAGCTTGGACAGGGGGGATTACGAGCAGTACTTC.

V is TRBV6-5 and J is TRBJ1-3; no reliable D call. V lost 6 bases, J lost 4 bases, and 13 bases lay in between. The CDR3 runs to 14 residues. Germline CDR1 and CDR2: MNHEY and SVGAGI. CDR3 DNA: TGTGCCAGCAGAACTCCACCGTACGGAAACACCATATATTTT. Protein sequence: CASRTPPYGNTIYF.

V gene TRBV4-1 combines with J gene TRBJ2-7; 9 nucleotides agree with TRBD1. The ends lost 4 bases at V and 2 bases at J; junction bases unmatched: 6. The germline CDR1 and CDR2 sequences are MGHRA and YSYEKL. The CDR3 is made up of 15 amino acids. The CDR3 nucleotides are TGCGCCAGCAGCCCGGGGACAGGGCTCACCTACGAGCAGTACTTC. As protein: CASSPGTGLTYEQYF.

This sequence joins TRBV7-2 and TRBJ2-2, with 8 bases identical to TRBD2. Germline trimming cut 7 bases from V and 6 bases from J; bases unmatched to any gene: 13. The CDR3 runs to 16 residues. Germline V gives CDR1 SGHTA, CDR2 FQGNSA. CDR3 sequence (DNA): TGTGCCAGCAACCGACTCGGGGGGGCCGGAGCCGGGGAGCTGTTTTTT. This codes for CASNRLGGAGAGELFF.

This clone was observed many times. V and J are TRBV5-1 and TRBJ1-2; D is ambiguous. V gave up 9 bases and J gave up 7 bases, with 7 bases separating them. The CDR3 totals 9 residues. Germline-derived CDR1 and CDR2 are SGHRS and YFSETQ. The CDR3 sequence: CATAAGYTF. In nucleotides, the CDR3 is TGCGCCACCGCGGCTGGCTACACCTTC.

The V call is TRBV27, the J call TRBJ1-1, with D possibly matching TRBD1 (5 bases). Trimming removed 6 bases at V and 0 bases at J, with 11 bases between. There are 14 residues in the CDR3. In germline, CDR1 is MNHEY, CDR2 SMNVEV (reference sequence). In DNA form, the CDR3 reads TGTGCCAGCAGGCTGGGACTTTTGAACACTGAAGCTTTCTTT. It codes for CASRLGLLNTEAFF.

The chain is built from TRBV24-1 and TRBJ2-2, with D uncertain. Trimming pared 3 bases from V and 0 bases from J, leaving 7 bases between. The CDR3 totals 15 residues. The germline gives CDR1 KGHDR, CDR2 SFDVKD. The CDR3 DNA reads TGTGCCACCAGTGATGCAGGCGCGAACACCGGGGAGCTGTTTTTT. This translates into CATSDAGANTGELFF.

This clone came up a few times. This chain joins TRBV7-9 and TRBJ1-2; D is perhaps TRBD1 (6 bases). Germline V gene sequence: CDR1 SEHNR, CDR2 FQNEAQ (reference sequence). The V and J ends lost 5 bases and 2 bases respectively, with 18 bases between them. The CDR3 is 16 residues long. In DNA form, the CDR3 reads TGTGCCAGCAGCCTCGGGCACCGGGACATAAACTATGGCTACACCTTC. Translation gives CASSLGHRDINYGYTF.

Here the CDR3 reads CASSPQLFTGTDTQYF. CDR3 nucleotides: TGTGCCAGCTCACCACAGCTCTTTACTGGCACAGATACGCAGTATTTT. The chain is built from TRBV18 and TRBJ2-3; D is unresolved. The germline gives CDR1 KGHSH, CDR2 LQKENI. Trimming pared 1 base from V and 1 base from J, leaving 12 bases between. The CDR3 length is 16 residues.

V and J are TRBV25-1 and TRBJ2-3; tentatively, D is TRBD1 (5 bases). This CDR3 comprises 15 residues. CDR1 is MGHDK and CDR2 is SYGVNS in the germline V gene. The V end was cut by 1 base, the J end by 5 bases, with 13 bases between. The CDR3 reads CASSEWGRTKDTQYF. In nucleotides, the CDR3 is TGTGCCAGCAGTGAATGGGGTAGGACAAAAGATACGCAGTATTTT. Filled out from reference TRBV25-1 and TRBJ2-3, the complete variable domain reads EADIYQTPRYLVIGTGKKITLECSQTMGHDKMYWYQQDPGMELHLIHYSYGVNSTEKGDLSSESTVSRIRTEHFPLTLESARPSHTSQYLCASSEWGRTKDTQYFGPGTRLTVL.